Included here is one TCR beta chain sequence, with context. When sampled, the donors appeared nominally healthy, though they likely had unrecorded immune exposures. These data belong to a study of cytomegalovirus exposure and HLA in healthy donors. Study summary: Across a few hundred genotyped donors, roughly 85% landed in the Caucasian-associated ancestry cluster.

PCR used 60 Vbeta primers and 13 Jbeta primers. TCRdb's copy holds only in-frame clones and misses some; the assay was immunoSEQ multiplex PCR. The sample records about 130,000 clones, around 79% being singletons. This sequence was found in a man in his forties or fifties in good health and CMV-seropositive. Sample: PBMCs.

Here the CDR3 reads CASSQEASGFAYEQYF. CDR3 DNA sequence: TGTGCCAGCAGCCAAGAAGCTAGCGGGTTCGCCTACGAGCAGTACTTC. The rearrangement joins TRBV4-2 to TRBJ2-7; 8 bases agree with TRBD2. In germline, CDR1 is LGHNA, CDR2 YNFKEQ. Trimming at V came to 0 bases and at J to 2 bases, leaving 6 bases not matched to a gene. The CDR3 loop spans 16 amino acids.